A single sample gave rise to the 5 T cell receptor beta chains below, sequenced in a study of regulatory T cells in long-lasting Graves disease. Arm-PCR of CDR3 regions and iRepertoire HTBI primers were used to build TCR beta libraries. TCRdb passed the multiplex PCR reads through MiXCR, listing each CDR3 protein once. The table shows a few hundred thousand distinct CDR3 sequences, with around 20% occurring only once. The sample's time point: persistent/refractory GD, antithyroid drugs over 5 years with positive TRAb. PBMCs were the source of the RNA used for TCR sequencing. The sequencing used peripheral blood mononuclear cells (PBMCs), collected when the disease was refractory, from a patient treated with antithyroid drugs. The receptors here all came from a female donor with Graves disease.

This clonotype was counted at least ten times. This chain connects TRBV19 to TRBJ1-1; 7 nucleotides line up with TRBD1. The germline V gene has CDR1 LNHDA and CDR2 SQIVND (reference sequence). The CDR3 has 14 amino acids. J was trimmed by 2 bases and V by 4 bases; bases with no gene match: 4. CDR3 coding DNA: TGTGCCAGTAGTAGGGGACAGAGCAACACTGAAGCTTTCTTT. It specifies CASSRGQSNTEAFF.

This clonotype was picked up many times. V is TRBV10-3 and J is TRBJ1-2, with 7 bases matching TRBD1. The CDR3 covers 12 residues. CDR1 and CDR2 (germline): ENHRY, SYGVKD. V dropped 8 bases and J dropped 3; count of bases not matched to a gene: 3. The DNA of the CDR3 is TGTGCCATCGGTACAGGGGACTATGGCTACACCTTC. It codes for CAIGTGDYGYTF.

This clonotype was counted many times. The chain links TRBV12-3 or TRBV12-4 to TRBJ2-1; no definite D call. The CDR3 extends over 14 amino acids. V was trimmed by 4 bases and J by 4 bases, leaving 11 bases between them. The CDR3 DNA follows: TGTGCCAGCAGTTCCGGGTCCCAATACAATGAGCAGTTCTTC. It codes for CASSSGSQYNEQFF.

This clonotype came up a few times. The chain is built from TRBV24-1 and TRBJ1-5; D may be TRBD1 (5 bases). This CDR3 comprises 14 residues. V lost 2 bases and J 1 base, leaving 5 bases between the germline ends. Germline loops: CDR1 KGHDR, CDR2 SFDVKD. As DNA, the CDR3 is TGTGCCACCAGTGATTGGGACAGCAATCAGCCCCAGCATTTT. Translating it yields CATSDWDSNQPQHF.

This clonotype has a count of ten or more. CDR3 region: CASRLIEQYF. DNA of the CDR3: TGTGCCAGCAGGCTGATCGAGCAGTACTTC. The chain couples TRBV2 to TRBJ2-7, with unresolved D. Trimming took 6 bases from V and 6 from J, leaving 6 bases between them. In germline, CDR1 is SNHLY, CDR2 FYNNEI. The CDR3 consists of 10 residues.